These 24 T cell receptor beta chains share one sample of origin, sequenced in a study of blood T cell repertoires in COVID-19. Some clones are missing from TCRdb's copy, which holds only in-frame ones; the method was immunoSEQ multiplex PCR. This sample has roughly 260,000 clones, with around 86% found just once. Material for sequencing was peripheral blood. These receptors came from a man in his forties or fifties who had recovered from COVID-19.

This clone was observed a few times. This chain connects TRBV9 to TRBJ2-5; 7 nucleotides agree with TRBD2. With 0 bases clipped from V and 1 base from J, the junction kept 3 bases outside the gene matches. Germline-derived CDR1 and CDR2 are SGDLS and YYNGEE. The CDR3 has 15 residues. CDR3 in amino acids: CASSVVASGQETQYF. CDR3 coding DNA: TGTGCCAGCAGCGTAGTCGCTAGCGGCCAAGAGACCCAGTACTTC.

This chain links TRBV5-1 with TRBJ1-1; D may be TRBD1 (5 bases). Germline assignment: CDR1 SGHRS and CDR2 YFSETQ. The CDR3 runs to 17 residues. V dropped 0 bases and J dropped 0 bases, with 15 bases sitting between them. In nucleotides, the CDR3 is TGCGCCAGCAGCTTGGAAGGGTGGACATGGGTGAACACTGAAGCTTTCTTT. This sequence encodes CASSLEGWTWVNTEAFF.

The CDR3 sequence is CASSGRRRDGGKGGPTGELFF. The DNA of the CDR3 is TGCGCCAGCAGTGGAAGGCGCCGGGACGGAGGCAAGGGAGGCCCCACCGGGGAGCTGTTTTTT. The chain uses TRBV10-1 and TRBJ2-2; tentatively, D is TRBD2 (6 bases). This CDR3 contains 21 residues. The ends were cut back, 4 bases at V and 4 bases at J, with 31 bases in the middle. Germline lookup yields CDR1 WNHNN and CDR2 SYGVQD (reference sequence).

This chain connects TRBV7-3 to TRBJ2-1; the match to TRBD2 covers 10 bases. This CDR3 has 16 residues. Looked up from germline, CDR1 is SGHTA and CDR2 is FQGTGA. The junction had 5 bases not matched to a gene; V was cut back by 3 bases and J by 3 bases. Here the CDR3 DNA reads TGTGCCAGCAGCTTCCGAAGCGGGAGGGGCTACAATGAGCAGTTCTTC. Protein product: CASSFRSGRGYNEQFF.

J is TRBJ1-2 and V is TRBV19, with TRBD1 matching over 8 bases. Losses at the gene ends were 3 bases for V and 4 bases for J; bases not matched to a gene: 10. The CDR3 has 16 amino acids. CDR1 and CDR2 (germline): LNHDA, SQIVND (reference sequence). The chain's CDR3 is CASSIRQGAPSYGYTF. The CDR3 region has the DNA TGTGCCAGTAGTATCAGGCAGGGGGCTCCGAGCTATGGCTACACCTTC. Complete variable domain (other parts from reference TRBV19 and TRBJ1-2): DGGITQSPKYLFRKEGQNVTLSCEQNLNHDAMYWYRQDPGQGLRLIYYSQIVNDFQKGDIAEGYSVSREKKESFPLTVTSAQKNPTAFYLCASSIRQGAPSYGYTFGSGTRLTVV.

The J gene is TRBJ2-5, the V gene TRBV2; D call uncertain. Trimming pared 4 bases from V and 5 bases from J, leaving 17 bases between. This CDR3 contains 15 residues. Germline-derived CDR1 and CDR2 are SNHLY and FYNNEI. CDR3 protein: CASSGPSGAVETQYF. In DNA, the CDR3 is TGTGCCAGCAGTGGTCCTAGTGGCGCAGTGGAGACCCAGTACTTC.

The chain joins TRBV2 to TRBJ2-1; D ambiguous. The CDR3 loop spans 14 amino acids. The germline CDR1 and CDR2 sequences are SNHLY and FYNNEI. The V end was cut by 5 bases, the J end by 9 bases, with 17 bases between. As DNA, the CDR3 is TGTGCCAGCAGTTCTTGGGTAAGCGAAGCTGAGCAGTTCTTC. Protein product: CASSSWVSEAEQFF.

V usage is TRBV7-8 and J usage is TRBJ1-1; maybe TRBD1 (6 bases). The length of the CDR3 is 16 residues. V was shortened by 5 bases and J by 4 bases, with 20 bases between the two germline ends. Germline V gives CDR1 SGHVS, CDR2 FQNEAQ. The chain's CDR3 is CASSPRPTGTGTEAFF. CDR3 nucleotide sequence: TGTGCCAGCAGCCCCAGACCCACAGGGACGGGCACTGAAGCTTTCTTT.

The rearrangement links TRBV5-1 to TRBJ1-2; tentative D call: TRBD1 (5 bases). The germline CDR1 and CDR2 sequences are SGHRS and YFSETQ. V was shortened by 3 bases and J by 5 bases, with 11 bases between the two germline ends. CDR3 length: 13 residues. Here the CDR3 DNA reads TGCGCCAGCAGCTGGGACGGGGGGTATGGCTACACCTTC. Translation: CASSWDGGYGYTF.

This chain connects TRBV5-6 to TRBJ1-1; 8 bases fit TRBD1. The J segment lost 1 base and the V segment lost 4 bases, leaving 18 bases of the junction unmatched. The CDR3 extends over 19 amino acids. Germline values: CDR1 SGHDT, CDR2 YYEEEE. The CDR3 coding sequence is TGTGCCAGCAGCACGAGGACAGGGTCGTTCGTAACTGAGAACACTGAAGCTTTCTTT. Translation gives CASSTRTGSFVTENTEAFF.

V and J are TRBV5-1 and TRBJ2-7; D perhaps matches TRBD1 (5 bases). The length of the CDR3 is 13 residues. Trimming removed 0 bases from V and 5 bases from J, with 9 bases in between. Germline CDR1 and CDR2: SGHRS and YFSETQ. CDR3 in amino acids: CASSLALGDEQYF. The CDR3 bases are TGCGCCAGCAGCTTGGCCCTAGGGGACGAGCAGTACTTC.

This chain connects TRBV11-3 to TRBJ2-1; possible D gene TRBD2, 7 bases. This CDR3 has 16 residues. CDR1 SGHNT and CDR2 YENEEA come from the germline V gene. V was pared by 3 bases and J by 3 bases, with 15 bases between. The CDR3 region has the DNA TGTGCCAGCAGCTTTAGAGGGGGGGGCGGCTACAATGAGCAGTTCTTC. This encodes CASSFRGGGGYNEQFF.

This chain uses TRBV5-1 with TRBJ2-5, with 7 bases identical to TRBD2. V shed 0 bases and J 1 base; nucleotides not matched to a gene: 6. The germline V gene has CDR1 SGHRS and CDR2 YFSETQ. The CDR3 length is 16 residues. CDR3 nucleotide sequence: TGCGCCAGCAGCTTGGTGTCCCGCGGGGGCCAAGAGACCCAGTACTTC. Translated: CASSLVSRGGQETQYF.

CDR3 region: CASSIRASYSYEQYF. In nucleotides, the CDR3 is TGTGCCAGTAGTATCAGGGCCAGCTACTCCTACGAGCAGTACTTC. The V and J genes are TRBV19 and TRBJ2-7; a possible D gene is TRBD1 (5 bases). Trimming shortened V by 3 bases and J by 0 bases, and 12 bases separated the two germline ends. The CDR3 consists of 15 residues. From germline, CDR1 is LNHDA and CDR2 SQIVND (reference sequence). The full variable domain, its missing parts supplied by reference TRBV19 and TRBJ2-7, is DGGITQSPKYLFRKEGQNVTLSCEQNLNHDAMYWYRQDPGQGLRLIYYSQIVNDFQKGDIAEGYSVSREKKESFPLTVTSAQKNPTAFYLCASSIRASYSYEQYFGPGTRLTVT.

The DNA for the CDR3 is TGTGCCAGCTCACCTAGGGGGCTGAACGGAAAAAGCGAATATGGCTACACCTTC. Translating gives CASSPRGLNGKSEYGYTF. This chain connects TRBV18 to TRBJ1-2, with 7 bases that match TRBD1. Germline V gives CDR1 KGHSH, CDR2 LQKENI. The CDR3 is 18 amino acids. The J segment lost 5 bases and the V segment lost 3 bases, leaving 18 bases of the junction unmatched.

CDR3 region: CAWKQASLTEQFF. DNA for the CDR3: TGTGCCTGGAAGCAGGCGAGTCTAACCGAGCAGTTCTTC. The chain links TRBV30 to TRBJ2-1; D gene unclear. The CDR3 contains 13 residues. The ends were cut back, 4 bases at V and 10 bases at J, with 17 bases in the middle. Germline V gene lookup returns CDR1 GTSNPN and CDR2 SVGIG (reference sequence).

This clone has more than one count but fewer than ten. The CDR3 region has the DNA TGTGCCAGCAGTTACTACGACTACCGGAACACCGGGGAGCTGTTTTTT. Protein product: CASSYYDYRNTGELFF. V usage is TRBV6-2 or TRBV6-3 and J usage is TRBJ2-2; a weak D match, TRBD2 (5 bases). Germline CDR1 reads MNHEY; CDR2 reads SVGEGT. CDR3 size: 16 residues. V lost 1 base, J lost 1 base, and 10 bases lay in between.

The sample holds one count of this clone. The chain employs TRBV9 and TRBJ2-6, with TRBD2 matching 13 bases. Per the germline V gene, CDR1 is SGDLS and CDR2 is YYNGEE. J lost 4 bases, V lost 4 bases, and 8 bases had no gene match. The CDR3 totals 18 residues. The CDR3 sequence: CASSRTSGRASGANVLTF. The CDR3 region has the DNA TGTGCCAGCAGCAGAACTAGCGGGAGGGCCAGCGGGGCCAACGTCCTGACTTTC.

The CDR3 loop is CSASPSGLNYGYTF. CDR3 coding DNA: TGCAGTGCTAGTCCGTCAGGGCTTAACTATGGCTACACCTTC. The chain joins TRBV20-1 to TRBJ1-2; D is perhaps TRBD1 (5 bases). V was shortened by 3 bases and J by 1 base, with 12 bases between the two germline ends. The CDR3 loop spans 14 amino acids. Looked up from germline, CDR1 is DFQATT and CDR2 is SNEGSKA (reference sequence).

The CDR3, as DNA: TGTGCCAGCAGCTTAGCTACAGGGGGCGCTACCTTCTTT. This sequence encodes CASSLATGGATFF. The chain combines TRBV7-2 with TRBJ1-1, with 9 bases aligning to TRBD1. Germline lookup yields CDR1 SGHTA and CDR2 FQGNSA. The CDR3 runs to 13 residues. With V trimmed by 0 bases and J by 14 bases, 7 bases remained unmatched. Based on the CDR3 plus reference TRBV7-2 and TRBJ1-1, the full variable domain is GAGVSQSPSNKVTEKGKDVELRCDPISGHTALYWYRQSLGQGLEFLIYFQGNSAPDKSGLPSDRFSAERTGGSVSTLTIQRTQQEDSAVYLCASSLATGGATFFGQGTRLTVV.

The CDR3 DNA is TGTGCCAGCACCCCGGAGGGCTCTAGCACAGATACGCAGTATTTT. It yields the protein CASTPEGSSTDTQYF. The V gene is TRBV7-6, the J gene TRBJ2-3; TRBD2 might be the D (6 bases). This CDR3 is built from 15 residues. Germline V gene lookup returns CDR1 SGHVS and CDR2 FNYEAQ. Trimming stripped 7 bases from V and 0 bases from J, with 14 bases between.

V usage is TRBV27 and J usage is TRBJ2-1; TRBD2 is a possible D gene (5 bases). CDR1 MNHEY and CDR2 SMNVEV come from the germline V gene (reference sequence). The CDR3 consists of 18 residues. V was shortened by 5 bases and J by 0 bases, with 20 bases between the two germline ends. CDR3 in amino acids: CASSPYRPRVSSYNEQFF. DNA of the CDR3: TGTGCCAGCAGTCCCTACCGACCGCGGGTAAGCTCCTACAATGAGCAGTTCTTC.

The J gene is TRBJ1-6, the V gene TRBV5-6; 9 nucleotides line up with TRBD1. The CDR3 extends over 16 amino acids. Germline CDR1 reads SGHDT; CDR2 reads YYEEEE. The J segment lost 4 bases and the V segment lost 4 bases, leaving 6 bases of the junction unmatched. The CDR3 coding sequence is TGTGCCAGCAGCCAAGACAGGGGGGCTTATAATTCACCCCTCCACTTT. Protein: CASSQDRGAYNSPLHF.

The chain links TRBV14 to TRBJ2-1; D remains ambiguous. V was shortened by 3 bases and J by 1 base, with 13 bases between the two germline ends. Germline V gives CDR1 SGHDN, CDR2 FVKESK. This CDR3 is built from 16 residues. CDR3 DNA: TGTGCCAGCAGCCATCCGTCGCTGGAGTCCTACAATGAGCAGTTCTTC. Protein product: CASSHPSLESYNEQFF.